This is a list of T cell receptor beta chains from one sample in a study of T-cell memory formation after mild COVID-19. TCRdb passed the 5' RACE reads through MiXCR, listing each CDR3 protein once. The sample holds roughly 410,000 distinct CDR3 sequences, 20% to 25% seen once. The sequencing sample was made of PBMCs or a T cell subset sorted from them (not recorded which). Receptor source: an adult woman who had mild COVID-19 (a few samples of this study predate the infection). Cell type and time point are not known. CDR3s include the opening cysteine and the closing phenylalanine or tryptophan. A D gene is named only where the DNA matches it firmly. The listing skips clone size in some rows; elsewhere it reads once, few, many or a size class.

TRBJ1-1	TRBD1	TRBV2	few	TGTGCCAGCAGTGAAGCGTGGACAGGGGTGAACACTGAAGCTTTCTTT	CASSEAWTGVNTEAFF
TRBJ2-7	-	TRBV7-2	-	TGTGCCAGCAGCTCCAATAGCGGACCCTACGAGCAGTACTTC	CASSSNSGPYEQYF
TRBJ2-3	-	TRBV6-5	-	TGTGCCAGCATTTCTACAGGGACCTCAGATACGCAGTATTTT	CASISTGTSDTQYF
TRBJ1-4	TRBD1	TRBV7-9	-	TGTGCCAGCAGCAATCTAGAAGGGGGCAATGAAAAACTGTTTTTT	CASSNLEGGNEKLFF
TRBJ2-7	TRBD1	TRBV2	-	TGTGCCAGCAGTCCGACAGGGTACAGATACGAGCAGTACTTC	CASSPTGYRYEQYF
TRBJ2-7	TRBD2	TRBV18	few	TGTGCCAGCTCACTTCCGCTAGCGGGGCACTACGAGCAGTACTTC	CASSLPLAGHYEQYF
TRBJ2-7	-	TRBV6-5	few	TGTGCCAGCAGTTACTCTACGGGGGGCCACTACTACGAGCAGTACTTC	CASSYSTGGHYYEQYF
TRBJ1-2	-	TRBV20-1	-	TGCAGTGCCCGGGGATCGTACTATGGCTACACCTTC	CSARGSYYGYTF
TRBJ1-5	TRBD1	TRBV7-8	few	TGTGCCAGCAGCCAGGGGGGTCAGCCCCAGCATTTT	CASSQGGQPQHF
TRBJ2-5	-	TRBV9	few	TGTGCCAGCAGCTCAAGCCGGGGGACAGAAGAGACCCAGTACTTC	CASSSSRGTEETQYF
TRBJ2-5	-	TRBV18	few	TGTGCCAGCTCACCACCTGGGGTATCGGAGACCCAGTACTTC	CASSPPGVSETQYF
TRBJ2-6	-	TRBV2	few	TGTGCCAGTTTAGGATCTGGGGCCAACGTCCTGACTTTC	CASLGSGANVLTF
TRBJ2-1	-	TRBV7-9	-	TGTGCCAGCAGACCACTAGGCCCTGAGCAGTTCTTC	CASRPLGPEQFF
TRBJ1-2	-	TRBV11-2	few	TGTGCCAGCAGCTTGGAACGGACTAACTATGGCTACACCTTC	CASSLERTNYGYTF
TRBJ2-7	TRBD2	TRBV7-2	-	TGTGCCAGCAGGGGGACTAGCGCCCACGAGCAGTACTTC	CASRGTSAHEQYF
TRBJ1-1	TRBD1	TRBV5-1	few	TGCGCCAGCAGCTTGGGGACAGGGCCGAACACTGAAGCTTTCTTT	CASSLGTGPNTEAFF
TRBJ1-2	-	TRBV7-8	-	TGTGCCAGCAGCTTAGTTGGGAACAGGGAGACTAACTATGGCTACACCTTC	CASSLVGNRETNYGYTF